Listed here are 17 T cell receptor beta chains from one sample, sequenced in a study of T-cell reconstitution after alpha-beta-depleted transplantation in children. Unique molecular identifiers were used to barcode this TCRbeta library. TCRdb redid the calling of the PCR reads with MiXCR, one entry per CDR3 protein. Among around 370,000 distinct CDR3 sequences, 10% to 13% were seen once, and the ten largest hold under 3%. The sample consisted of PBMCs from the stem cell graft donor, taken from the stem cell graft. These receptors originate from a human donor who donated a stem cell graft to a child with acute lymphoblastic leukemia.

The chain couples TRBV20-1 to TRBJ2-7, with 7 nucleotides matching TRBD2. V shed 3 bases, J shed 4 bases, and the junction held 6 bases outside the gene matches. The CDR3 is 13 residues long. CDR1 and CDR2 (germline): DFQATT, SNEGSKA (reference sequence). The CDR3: CSASPGGSYEQYF. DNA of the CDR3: TGCAGTGCTAGTCCCGGCGGGAGTTACGAGCAGTACTTC.

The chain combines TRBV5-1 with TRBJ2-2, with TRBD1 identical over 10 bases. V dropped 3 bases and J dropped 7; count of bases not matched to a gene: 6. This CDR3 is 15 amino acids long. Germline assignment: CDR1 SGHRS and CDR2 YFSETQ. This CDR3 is CASSSSTGGFGELFF. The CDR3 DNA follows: TGCGCCAGCAGCTCATCGACAGGGGGCTTCGGGGAGCTGTTTTTT. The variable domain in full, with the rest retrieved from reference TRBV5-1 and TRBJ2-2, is KAGVTQTPRYLIKTRGQQVTLSCSPISGHRSVSWYQQTPGQGLQFLFEYFSETQRNKGNFPGRFSGRQFSNSRSEMNVSTLELGDSALYLCASSSSTGGFGELFFGEGSRLTVL.

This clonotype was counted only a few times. The CDR3 sequence: CASSQIGLADSYEQYF. CDR3 nucleotides: TGTGCCAGCAGCCAAATTGGACTAGCGGACTCCTACGAGCAGTACTTC. V gene TRBV4-2 combines with J gene TRBJ2-7, with TRBD2 matching 10 bases. Trimming at V came to 2 bases and at J to 0 bases, leaving 4 bases not matched to a gene. This CDR3 has 16 residues. Germline assignment: CDR1 LGHNA and CDR2 YNFKEQ.

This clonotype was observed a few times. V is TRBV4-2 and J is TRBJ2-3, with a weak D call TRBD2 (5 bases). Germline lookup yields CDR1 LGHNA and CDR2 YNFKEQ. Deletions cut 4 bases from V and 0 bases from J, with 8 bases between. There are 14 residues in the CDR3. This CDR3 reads CASSRIASTDTQYF. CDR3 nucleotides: TGTGCCAGCAGCCGAATAGCGAGCACAGATACGCAGTATTTT.

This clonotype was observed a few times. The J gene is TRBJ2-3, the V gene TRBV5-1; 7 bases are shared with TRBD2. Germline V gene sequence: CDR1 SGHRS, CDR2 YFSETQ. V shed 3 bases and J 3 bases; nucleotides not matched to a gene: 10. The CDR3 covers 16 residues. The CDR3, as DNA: TGCGCCAGCAGCTCGGGCGAGGTCGGGGGGACAGATACGCAGTATTTT. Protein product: CASSSGEVGGTDTQYF.

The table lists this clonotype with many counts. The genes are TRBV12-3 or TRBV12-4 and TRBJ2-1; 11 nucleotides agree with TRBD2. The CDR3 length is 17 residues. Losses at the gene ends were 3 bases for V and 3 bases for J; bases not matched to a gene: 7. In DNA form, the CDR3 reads TGTGCCAGCAGTTTCAATTTAGCGGGAGGGGGCTACAATGAGCAGTTCTTC. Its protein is CASSFNLAGGGYNEQFF.

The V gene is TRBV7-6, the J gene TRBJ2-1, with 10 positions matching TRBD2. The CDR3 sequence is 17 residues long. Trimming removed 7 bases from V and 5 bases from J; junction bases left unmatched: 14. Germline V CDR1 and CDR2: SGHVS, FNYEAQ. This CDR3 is CASTWRAGGGSHNEQFF. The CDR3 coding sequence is TGTGCCAGCACCTGGCGAGCGGGAGGGGGGTCCCACAATGAGCAGTTCTTC.

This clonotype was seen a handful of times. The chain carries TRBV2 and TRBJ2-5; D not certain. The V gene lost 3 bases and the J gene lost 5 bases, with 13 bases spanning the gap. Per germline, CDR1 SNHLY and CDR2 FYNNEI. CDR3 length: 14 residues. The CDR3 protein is CASSESKRVETQYF. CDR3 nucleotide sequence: TGTGCCAGCAGTGAGAGTAAAAGGGTTGAGACCCAGTACTTC.

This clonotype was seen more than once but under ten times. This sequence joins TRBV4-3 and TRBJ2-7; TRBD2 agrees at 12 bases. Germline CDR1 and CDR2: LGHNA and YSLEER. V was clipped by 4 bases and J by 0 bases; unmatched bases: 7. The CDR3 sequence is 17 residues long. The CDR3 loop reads CASSRAPGLAGSYEQYF. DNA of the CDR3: TGCGCCAGCAGCCGGGCCCCGGGACTAGCGGGCTCCTACGAGCAGTACTTC.

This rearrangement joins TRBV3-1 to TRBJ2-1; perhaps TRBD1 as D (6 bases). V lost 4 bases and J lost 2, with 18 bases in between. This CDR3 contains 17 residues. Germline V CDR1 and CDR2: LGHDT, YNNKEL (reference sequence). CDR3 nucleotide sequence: TGTGCCAGCAGCCGAGGAGTAGGGGGAGTGGCCTACAATGAGCAGTTCTTC. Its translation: CASSRGVGGVAYNEQFF.

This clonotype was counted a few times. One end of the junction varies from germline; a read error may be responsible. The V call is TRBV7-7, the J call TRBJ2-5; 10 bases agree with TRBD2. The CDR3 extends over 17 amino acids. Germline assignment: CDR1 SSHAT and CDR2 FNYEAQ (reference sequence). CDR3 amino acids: CASSREPSGRALKTQYF. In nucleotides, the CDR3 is TGTGCTAGCAGCCGTGAACCGAGCGGGAGGGCCCTAAAGACCCAGTACTTC.

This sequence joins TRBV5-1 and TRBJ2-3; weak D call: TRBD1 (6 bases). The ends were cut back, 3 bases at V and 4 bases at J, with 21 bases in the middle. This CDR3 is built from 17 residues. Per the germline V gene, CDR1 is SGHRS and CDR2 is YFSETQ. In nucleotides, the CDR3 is TGCGCCAGCAGCTCCCCGGCCAGGGACATGGTATCAGATACGCAGTATTTT. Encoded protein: CASSSPARDMVSDTQYF.

CDR3 residues: CASSLAVDHTQYF. The CDR3 DNA follows: TGTGCCAGCAGCTTAGCCGTTGACCATACGCAGTATTTT. The rearrangement uses TRBV7-9 and TRBJ2-3, with D hard to call. Looked up from germline, CDR1 is SEHNR and CDR2 is FQNEAQ (reference sequence). This CDR3 has 13 residues. V gave up 0 bases and J gave up 7 bases, with 8 bases separating them.

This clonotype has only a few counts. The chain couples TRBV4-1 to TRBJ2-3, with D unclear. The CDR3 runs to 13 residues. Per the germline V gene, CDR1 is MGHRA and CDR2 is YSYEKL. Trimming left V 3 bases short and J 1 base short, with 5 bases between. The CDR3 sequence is CASSQTGTDTQYF. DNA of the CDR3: TGCGCCAGCAGCCAGACGGGCACAGATACGCAGTATTTT.

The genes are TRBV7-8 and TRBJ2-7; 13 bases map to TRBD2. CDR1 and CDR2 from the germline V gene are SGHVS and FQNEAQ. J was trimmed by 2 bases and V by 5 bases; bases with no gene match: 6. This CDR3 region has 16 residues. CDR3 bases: TGTGCCAGCAGCCGAGGACTAGCGGGAGCGGCCTACGAGCAGTACTTC. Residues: CASSRGLAGAAYEQYF.

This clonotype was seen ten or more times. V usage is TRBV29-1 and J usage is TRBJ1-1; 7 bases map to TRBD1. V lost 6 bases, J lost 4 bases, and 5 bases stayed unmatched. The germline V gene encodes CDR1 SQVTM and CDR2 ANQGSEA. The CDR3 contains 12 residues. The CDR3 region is CSVAGTVTEAFF. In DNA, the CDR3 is TGCAGCGTGGCAGGGACAGTCACTGAAGCTTTCTTT.

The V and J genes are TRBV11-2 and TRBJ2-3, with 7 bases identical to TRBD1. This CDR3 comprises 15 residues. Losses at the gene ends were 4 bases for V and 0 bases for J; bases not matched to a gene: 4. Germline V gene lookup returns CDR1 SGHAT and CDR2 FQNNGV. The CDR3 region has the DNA TGTGCCAGCAGCTGGGGACAGCTTAGCACAGATACGCAGTATTTT. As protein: CASSWGQLSTDTQYF.